The clone carrying this T cell receptor (beta chain) was detected many times. Its cognate antigen is unknown. These data are taken from a study of T-cell reconstitution after alpha-beta-depleted transplantation in children. The study, taken as a whole, reports: As was reported, about two months after transplant, alpha-beta T cells came from several hundred expanded graft clones. Several patients had high TCRbeta diversity at day 60; it came from surviving recipient T cells and thymic progenitors. It was newly produced T cells that mostly accounted for T-cell counts and diversity one year after transplant.

Unique molecular identifiers were used to barcode this TCRbeta library. In TCRdb, the PCR reads were re-called with MiXCR into one record per CDR3 protein. Of almost 500,000 distinct CDR3 sequences in the sample, 10% to 13% were seen once. CDR1 is ENHRY, CDR2 SYGVKD, per germline. CDR3 size: 14 residues. The junction had 4 bases not matched to a gene; V was cut back by 5 bases and J by 5 bases. This sequence was found in a child aged 2 to 10 with inherited bone marrow failure, due to receive a stem cell transplant. The gene calls are TRBV10-3 and TRBJ1-5; 9 bases align to TRBD1. The material sequenced was PBMCs, taken before TCRalphabeta/CD19-depleted stem cell transplant. This chain's CDR3 is CAISWDRVDQPQHF. CDR3 in DNA: TGTGCCATCAGTTGGGACAGGGTGGATCAGCCCCAGCATTTT.